This T cell receptor (beta chain) emerged from a study of long-term antiretroviral therapy in people with HIV. This CDR3 has 16 amino acids. Germline V lookup: CDR1 SGHVS, CDR2 FNYEAQ. Trimming took 5 bases from V and 1 from J, leaving 18 bases between them. Study conclusions and caveats: Increased diversity was seen after ART, yet it remained lower than in transplant donor controls. Blood draws took place between about 2004 and 2018 and possibly involved older ART regimens. Information pertaining to ART adherence, viral resistance or therapeutic modifications was not obtained.

For this clone: The antigen remains unidentified.

Treatment for all HIV-infected participants took place in the United States. Survey level was the resolution at which the v3.0 immunoSEQ assay ran. Here immunoSEQ multiplex PCR was the method, and the copy in TCRdb shows in-frame clones only, minus some. The table shows 30,000 to 35,000 clones, with 79% occurring only once. This TCR was recovered from a man in his late teens or twenties with HIV. The V call is TRBV7-6, the J call TRBJ2-7; D tentatively fits TRBD1 or TRBD2 (5 bases each). This sample comprised unsorted PBMCs, obtained 1.9 years after starting antiretroviral therapy. The CDR3 here is CASSLKPGRLSYEQYV. The CDR3 bases are TGTGCCAGCAGCCTAAAGCCGGGACGGCTGTCCTACGAGCAGTACGTC.